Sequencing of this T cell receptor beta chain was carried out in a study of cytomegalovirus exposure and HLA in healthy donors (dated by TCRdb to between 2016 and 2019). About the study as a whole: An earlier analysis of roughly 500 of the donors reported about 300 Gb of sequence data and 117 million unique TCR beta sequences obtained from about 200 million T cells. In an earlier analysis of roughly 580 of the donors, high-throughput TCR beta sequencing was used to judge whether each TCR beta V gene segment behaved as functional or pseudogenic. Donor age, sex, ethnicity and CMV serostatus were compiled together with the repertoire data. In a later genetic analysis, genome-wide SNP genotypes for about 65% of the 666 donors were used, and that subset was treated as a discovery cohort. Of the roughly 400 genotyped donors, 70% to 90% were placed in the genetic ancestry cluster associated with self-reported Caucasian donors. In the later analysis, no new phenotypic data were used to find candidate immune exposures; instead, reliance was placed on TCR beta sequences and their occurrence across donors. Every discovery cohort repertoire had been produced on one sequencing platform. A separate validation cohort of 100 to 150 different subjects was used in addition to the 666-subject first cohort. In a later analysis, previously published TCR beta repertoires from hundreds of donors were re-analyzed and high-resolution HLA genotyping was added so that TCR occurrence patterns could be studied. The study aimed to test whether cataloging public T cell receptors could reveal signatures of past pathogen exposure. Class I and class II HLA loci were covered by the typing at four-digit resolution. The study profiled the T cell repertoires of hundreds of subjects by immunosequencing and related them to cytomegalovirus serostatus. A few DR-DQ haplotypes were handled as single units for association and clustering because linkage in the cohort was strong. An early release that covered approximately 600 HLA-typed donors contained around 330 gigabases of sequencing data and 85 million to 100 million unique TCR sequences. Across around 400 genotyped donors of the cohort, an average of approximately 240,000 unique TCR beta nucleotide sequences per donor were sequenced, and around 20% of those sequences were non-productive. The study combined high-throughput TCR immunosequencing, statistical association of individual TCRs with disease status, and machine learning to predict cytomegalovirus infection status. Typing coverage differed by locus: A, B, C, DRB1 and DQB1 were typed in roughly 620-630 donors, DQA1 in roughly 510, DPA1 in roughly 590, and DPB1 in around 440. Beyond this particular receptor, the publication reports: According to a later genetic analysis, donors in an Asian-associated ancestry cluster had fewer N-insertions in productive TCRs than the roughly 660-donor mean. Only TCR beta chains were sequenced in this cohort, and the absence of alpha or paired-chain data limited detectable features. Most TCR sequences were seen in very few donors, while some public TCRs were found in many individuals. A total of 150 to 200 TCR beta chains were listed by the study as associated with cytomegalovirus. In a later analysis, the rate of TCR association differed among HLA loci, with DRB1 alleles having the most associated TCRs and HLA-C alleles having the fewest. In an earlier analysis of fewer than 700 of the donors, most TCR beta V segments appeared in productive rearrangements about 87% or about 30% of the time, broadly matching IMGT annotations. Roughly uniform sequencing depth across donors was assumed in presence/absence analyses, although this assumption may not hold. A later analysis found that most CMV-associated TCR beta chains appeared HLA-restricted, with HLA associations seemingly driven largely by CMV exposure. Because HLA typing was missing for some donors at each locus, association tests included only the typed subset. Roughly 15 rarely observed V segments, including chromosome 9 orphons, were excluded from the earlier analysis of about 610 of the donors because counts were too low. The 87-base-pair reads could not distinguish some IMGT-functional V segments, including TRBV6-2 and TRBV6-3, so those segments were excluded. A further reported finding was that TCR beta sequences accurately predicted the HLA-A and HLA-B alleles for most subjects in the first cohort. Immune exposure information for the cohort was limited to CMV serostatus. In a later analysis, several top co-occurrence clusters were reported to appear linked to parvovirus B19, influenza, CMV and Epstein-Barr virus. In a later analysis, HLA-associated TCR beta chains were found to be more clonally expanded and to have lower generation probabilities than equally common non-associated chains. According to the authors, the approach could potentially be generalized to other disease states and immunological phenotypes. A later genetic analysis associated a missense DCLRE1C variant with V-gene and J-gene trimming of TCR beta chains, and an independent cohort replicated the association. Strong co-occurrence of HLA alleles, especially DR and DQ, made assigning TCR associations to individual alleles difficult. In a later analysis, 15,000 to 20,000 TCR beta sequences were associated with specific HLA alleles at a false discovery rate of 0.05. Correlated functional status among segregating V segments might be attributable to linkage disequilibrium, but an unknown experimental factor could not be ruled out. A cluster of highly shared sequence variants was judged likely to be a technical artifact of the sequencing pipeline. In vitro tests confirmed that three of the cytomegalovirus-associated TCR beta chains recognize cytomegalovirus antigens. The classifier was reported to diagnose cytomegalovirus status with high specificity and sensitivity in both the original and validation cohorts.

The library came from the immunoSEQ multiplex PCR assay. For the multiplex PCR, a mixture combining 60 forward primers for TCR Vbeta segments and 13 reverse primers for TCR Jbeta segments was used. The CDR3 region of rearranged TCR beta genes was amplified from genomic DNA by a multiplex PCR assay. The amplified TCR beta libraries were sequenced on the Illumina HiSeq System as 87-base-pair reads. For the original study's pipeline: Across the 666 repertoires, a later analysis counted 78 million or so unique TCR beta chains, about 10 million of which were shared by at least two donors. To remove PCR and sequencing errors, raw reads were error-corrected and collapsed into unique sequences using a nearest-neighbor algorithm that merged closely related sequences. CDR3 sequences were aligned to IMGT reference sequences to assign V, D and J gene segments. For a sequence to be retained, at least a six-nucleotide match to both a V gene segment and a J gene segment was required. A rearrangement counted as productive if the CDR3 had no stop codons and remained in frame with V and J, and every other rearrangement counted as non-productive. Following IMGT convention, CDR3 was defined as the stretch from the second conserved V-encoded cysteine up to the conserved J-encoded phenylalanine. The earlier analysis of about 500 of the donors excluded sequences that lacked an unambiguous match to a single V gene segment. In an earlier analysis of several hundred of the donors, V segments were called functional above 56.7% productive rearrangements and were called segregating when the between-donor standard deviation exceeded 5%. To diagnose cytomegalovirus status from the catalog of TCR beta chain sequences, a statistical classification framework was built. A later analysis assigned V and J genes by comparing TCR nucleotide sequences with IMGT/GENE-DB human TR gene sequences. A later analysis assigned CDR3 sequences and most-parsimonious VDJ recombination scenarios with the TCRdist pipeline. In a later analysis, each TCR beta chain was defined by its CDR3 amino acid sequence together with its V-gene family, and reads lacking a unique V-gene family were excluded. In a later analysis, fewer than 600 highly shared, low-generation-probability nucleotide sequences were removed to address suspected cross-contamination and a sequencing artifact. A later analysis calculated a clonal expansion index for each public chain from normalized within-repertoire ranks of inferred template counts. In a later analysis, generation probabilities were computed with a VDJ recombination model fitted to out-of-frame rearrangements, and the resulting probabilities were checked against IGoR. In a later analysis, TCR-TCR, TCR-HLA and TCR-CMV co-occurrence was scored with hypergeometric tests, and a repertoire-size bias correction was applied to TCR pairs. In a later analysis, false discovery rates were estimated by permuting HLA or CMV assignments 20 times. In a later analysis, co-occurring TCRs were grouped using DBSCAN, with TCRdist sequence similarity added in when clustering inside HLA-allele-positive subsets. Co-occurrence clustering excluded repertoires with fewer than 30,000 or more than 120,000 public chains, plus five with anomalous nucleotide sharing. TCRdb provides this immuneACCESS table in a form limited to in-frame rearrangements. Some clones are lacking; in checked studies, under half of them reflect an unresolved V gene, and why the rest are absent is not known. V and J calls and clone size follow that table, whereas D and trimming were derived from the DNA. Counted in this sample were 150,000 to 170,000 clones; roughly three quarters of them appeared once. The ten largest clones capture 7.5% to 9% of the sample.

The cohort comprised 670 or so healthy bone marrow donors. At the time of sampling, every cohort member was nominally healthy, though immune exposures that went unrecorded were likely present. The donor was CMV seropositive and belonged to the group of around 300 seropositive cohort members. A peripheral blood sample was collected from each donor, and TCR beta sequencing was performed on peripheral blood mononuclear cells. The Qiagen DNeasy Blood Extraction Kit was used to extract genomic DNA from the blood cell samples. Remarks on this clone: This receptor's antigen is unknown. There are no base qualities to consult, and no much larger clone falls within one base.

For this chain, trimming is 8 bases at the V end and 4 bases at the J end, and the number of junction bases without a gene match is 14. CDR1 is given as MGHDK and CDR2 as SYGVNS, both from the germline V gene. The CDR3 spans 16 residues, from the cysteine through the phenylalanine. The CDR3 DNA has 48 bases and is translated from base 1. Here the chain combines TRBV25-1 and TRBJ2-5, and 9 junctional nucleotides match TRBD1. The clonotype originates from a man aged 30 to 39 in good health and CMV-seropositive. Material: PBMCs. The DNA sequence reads TGTGCCAGCGTTCCCCTTGGGACAGGGAAGGCAGAGACCCAGTACTTC. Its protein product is CASVPLGTGKAETQYF.